The clone carrying this TCR beta chain came up a few times. What it binds is not known. This record comes from a study of T cells in Graves' hyperthyroidism and ophthalmopathy. Study summary: Peripheral blood draws took place at initial diagnosis, ahead of any treatment. Regarding the study as a whole: Separation of ophthalmopathy from stable hyperthyroidism was achieved by a 13 V-J model. Ophthalmopathy was predicted by the model a median of about 6.7 months ahead of onset.

Exclusions: uncontrolled infection, other autoimmune disease, pregnancy, lactation. Researchers took RNA transcripts and amplified the TCR beta CDR3 regions from them. Carried out on the TCR CDR3, a first-round RT-PCR used the HTBI primer set. TCRdb called the multiplex PCR reads again in MiXCR, with one record for every CDR3 protein. The sample lists over 400,000 distinct CDR3 sequences; less than 25% were seen once. The CDR3 length is 13 residues. Trimming shortened V by 3 bases and J by 3 bases, and 6 bases separated the two germline ends. CDR1 and CDR2 from the germline V gene are ENHRY and SYGVKD.

Sequencing was done on a sample of blood. This chain connects TRBV10-3 to TRBJ1-5; D unresolved. The sequence came from a woman aged 65 to 85 with Graves' ophthalmopathy. CDR3 sequence reads: CAISDRLNQPQHF. DNA of the CDR3: TGTGCCATCAGTGACAGGCTCAATCAGCCCCAGCATTTT.